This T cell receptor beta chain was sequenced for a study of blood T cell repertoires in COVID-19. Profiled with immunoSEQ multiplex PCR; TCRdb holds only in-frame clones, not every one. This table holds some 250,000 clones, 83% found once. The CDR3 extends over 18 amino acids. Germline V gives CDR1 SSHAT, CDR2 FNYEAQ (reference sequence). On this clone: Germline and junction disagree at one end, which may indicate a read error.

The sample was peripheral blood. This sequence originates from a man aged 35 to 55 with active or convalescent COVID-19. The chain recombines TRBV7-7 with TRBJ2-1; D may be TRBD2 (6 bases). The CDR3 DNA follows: TGTGCTAGCAGCTTAGCGGCATTAGGGGAGGTGGACTACAATGAGCAGTTCTTC. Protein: CASSLAALGEVDYNEQFF.